This T cell receptor beta chain was sequenced during a study of blood T cell repertoires in COVID-19. Overall study: PBMCs, B-cell-depleted T cells, or T cells were the source of the cDNA or gDNA that made up the material.

Produced via immunoSEQ multiplex PCR; TCRdb's table is partial and in-frame only. The table lists roughly 200,000 clones, under 90% of them singletons, with 7.8% in the top ten. Those enrolled in Seattle joined during active infection and were followed longitudinally afterward. The junction had 13 bases not matched to a gene; V was cut back by 6 bases and J by 7 bases. Per the germline V gene, CDR1 is LGHDT and CDR2 is YNNKEL (reference sequence). The CDR3 consists of 16 residues. The V gene is TRBV3-1 (or the pseudogene TRBV3-2), the J gene TRBJ1-5; 9 bases align to TRBD1. This receptor was identified in a woman older than 75 with COVID-19, enrolled during active disease. What was sequenced was peripheral blood. CDR3 DNA: TGTGCCAGCAGTTCCACAGGGGGCGCGGGCGGACAGCCCCAGCATTTT. Its translation is CASSSTGGAGGQPQHF.